The source of this TCR beta chain is a study of T cells in Graves' hyperthyroidism and ophthalmopathy. This clonotype came up many times. Its antigen is unknown. Amplification of TCR beta CDR3 regions was performed using RNA transcripts as template. The HTBI set primed first-round TCR CDR3 RT-PCR. TCRdb fed the multiplex PCR reads into MiXCR, producing one record per CDR3 protein. The sample includes about 400,000 distinct CDR3 sequences, 15% to 18% of them seen just once. The study's findings and limits: Among thyroid clonotypes expanded above 0.001, most also appeared in blood.

This CDR3 has 16 residues. Germline trimming cut 1 base from V and 5 bases from J; bases unmatched to any gene: 6. Germline assignment: CDR1 KGHSH and CDR2 LQKENI. Patients were aged 18 to 65, had disease duration under 2 months, and had newly diagnosed hyperthyroidism. Blood was drawn at first hyperthyroidism diagnosis, before any ophthalmopathy symptoms. The source of the PBMCs was over 8.5 ml of fresh peripheral blood. Specimen: blood. V usage is TRBV18 and J usage is TRBJ2-1; TRBD2 aligns across 9 bases. This receptor was obtained from a woman between 18 and 29 years old with Graves' hyperthyroidism that later progressed to Graves' ophthalmopathy. DNA of the CDR3: TGTGCCAGCTCACCACGAGTGACTAGCGGTAACAATGAGCAGTTCTTC. This encodes CASSPRVTSGNNEQFF.